This TCR beta chain was observed in a study of T cell repertoires in cytomegalovirus infection. Germline CDR1 is ENHRY and CDR2 is SYGVKD. V was shortened by 0 bases and J by 4 bases, with 12 bases between the two germline ends. The CDR3 totals 16 residues. MiXCR, applied by TCRdb to the reads, yields one record per CDR3 protein. Among around 540,000 distinct CDR3 sequences, 33% were seen once, and the ten largest hold roughly a sixth. This clonotype occurred a few times. Its antigen is undetermined. The origin of this receptor is a human donor in good health (CMV status not recorded). Some clones in this sample may be carry-over from other donors' samples. The chain is built from TRBV10-3 and TRBJ1-4, with a possible D match to TRBD1 (6 bases). This specimen was cultured PBMCs, taken from culture after CMV antigen stimulation. In DNA form, the CDR3 reads TGTGCCATCAGTGAGTCGTGGACAGCGGGTAATGAAAAACTGTTTTTT. Amino acid sequence: CAISESWTAGNEKLFF.